This T cell receptor beta chain comes out of a study of regulatory T cells in long-lasting Graves disease. General study points: Preferential use of TRBV28, TRBJ1-2 and TRBJ2-5 was seen in persistent disease.

Germline CDR1 and CDR2: DFQATT and SNEGSKA (reference sequence). V shed 5 bases, J shed 5 bases, and the junction held 8 bases outside the gene matches. The CDR3 totals 14 residues. Time point in this sample: newly diagnosed GD, antithyroid drugs for less than 3 months. The TCR library used RNA extracted from PBMCs. As to this clonotype: Its antigen is unknown.

Building the TCR beta libraries relied on iRepertoire HTBI primers, and CDR3 regions underwent Arm-PCR. MiXCR, applied by TCRdb to the multiplex PCR reads, yields one record per CDR3 protein. This sample has roughly 400,000 distinct CDR3 sequences, with roughly 15% found just once. These same data were also listed under a study on T cells in Graves' hyperthyroidism and ophthalmopathy. As that study records: Diagnoses rested on clinical symptoms, serum thyroxine and TRAb, thyroid ultrasound and orbital computed tomography.

The sequencing used peripheral blood mononuclear cells (PBMCs), collected at new diagnosis, from a patient treated with antithyroid drugs. This TCR was sampled from a woman younger than 30 with Graves disease. The chain combines TRBV20-1 with TRBJ1-5, with 8 bases fitting TRBD1. The CDR3 DNA follows: TGCAGTGCTCCTAAACCGACAGGGGATCAGCCCCAGCATTTT. Amino acids: CSAPKPTGDQPQHF.